This T cell receptor (beta chain) comes out of a study of cytomegalovirus exposure and HLA in healthy donors. Study-wide context: Most genotyped donors, roughly 80% of 350 to 500, had Caucasian-associated genetic ancestry.

The study ran its PCR with 60 Vbeta and 13 Jbeta primers. Clones were read by immunoSEQ multiplex PCR, and TCRdb kept only the in-frame ones, dropping some. The sample yields 150,000 or so clones, 77% seen once. The table lists this clone with a count of one. The CDR3 is made up of 16 amino acids. V was pared by 0 bases and J by 0 bases, with 3 bases of the junction left unmatched. Germline V gene lookup returns CDR1 MNHNS and CDR2 SASEGT. The sequence was collected from a male donor in good health and CMV-seronegative. The chain recombines TRBV6-1 with TRBJ1-2, with 8 nucleotides matching TRBD1. The sample comprised PBMCs. CDR3 amino acids: CASSEAGTGPNYGYTF. CDR3 nucleotide sequence: TGTGCCAGCAGTGAAGCGGGGACAGGTCCTAACTATGGCTACACCTTC.